These T cell receptor beta chains were read from a single sample in a study of T cell repertoires in cytomegalovirus infection. TCRdb called the reads again in MiXCR, with one record for every CDR3 protein. Of some 280,000 distinct CDR3 sequences listed, approximately 13% are singletons. Sequences were obtained from PBMCs. Receptors originate from a human donor in good health (CMV status not recorded). Some clones in this sample may be carry-over from other donors' samples. The CDR3 runs from the conserved cysteine through the conserved F or W. The order of the fields is J gene, V gene, D gene, clone size, CDR3 protein, CDR3 DNA. A D gene is named only where the DNA matches it firmly. Rows may omit the clone size; those that give it use once, few, many or a size class.

>TRBJ2-7|TRBV7-9|.|many
CASSNRRDYYEQYF
TGTGCCAGCTCAAACCGCCGGGATTACTACGAGCAGTACTTC
>TRBJ1-4|TRBV20-1|.|few
CSAKERQTARHEKLFF
TGCAGTGCCAAGGAACGACAGACTGCTCGGCATGAAAAACTGTTTTTT
>TRBJ1-5|TRBV12-5|.|.
CASGLVSGSLRGPQHF
TGTGCTAGTGGTTTGGTGTCCGGGAGCCTAAGGGGGCCCCAGCATTTT
>TRBJ2-1|TRBV6-2/TRBV6-3|TRBD1|few
CASSDRELNEQFF
TGTGCCAGCAGTGACAGGGAATTGAATGAGCAGTTCTTC
>TRBJ2-1|TRBV19|TRBD2|.
CASRPWGGDSYNEQFF
TGTGCCAGTAGACCCTGGGGGGGGGATTCCTACAATGAGCAGTTCTTC
>TRBJ2-3|TRBV7-3|TRBD1|many
CASSSSGGPDTQYF
TGTGCCAGCAGCTCTTCAGGGGGCCCAGATACGCAGTATTTT
>TRBJ2-4|TRBV6-2/TRBV6-3|.|.
CASSEHTFDIQYF
TGTGCCAGCAGTGAGCACACATTCGACATTCAGTACTTC
>TRBJ1-2|TRBV7-2|.|few
CASSLWPGSYNGYTF
TGTGCCAGCAGCTTATGGCCAGGGTCATACAATGGCTACACCTTC
>TRBJ2-1|TRBV7-8|.|many
CASSPGHEPVSNEQFF
TGTGCCAGCAGCCCTGGACACGAGCCGGTCAGCAATGAGCAGTTCTTC
>TRBJ2-1|TRBV7-2|.|many
CASSLEATSFNEQFF
TGTGCCAGCAGCTTAGAAGCCACTAGTTTCAATGAGCAGTTCTTC
>TRBJ1-1|TRBV6-8|.|many
CASRYGLWEAFF
TGTGCCAGCAGGTACGGGCTTTGGGAAGCTTTCTTT
>TRBJ1-5|TRBV20-1|.|few
CSARDYNTPNQPQHF
TGCAGTGCTAGAGATTATAACACTCCTAATCAGCCCCAGCATTTT
>TRBJ1-2|TRBV14|.|.
CASSQERGVGGYTF
TGTGCCAGCAGCCAAGAAAGGGGCGTTGGCGGCTACACCTTC
>TRBJ2-3|TRBV19|.|few
CASSIEGSTDTQYF
TGTGCCAGTAGTATAGAGGGAAGCACAGATACGCAGTATTTT
>TRBJ1-2|TRBV29-1|TRBD1|.
CSVGQGYVGGYTF
TGCAGCGTTGGACAGGGCTACGTCGGTGGCTACACCTTC
>TRBJ1-5|TRBV15|.|many
CATSRTTRGRVNQPQHF
TGTGCCACCAGCAGAACTACCAGGGGAAGGGTAAATCAGCCCCAGCATTTT
>TRBJ2-2|TRBV4-1|.|many
CASSQVGTTGELFF
TGCGCCAGCAGCCAAGTGGGGACCACCGGGGAGCTGTTTTTT
>TRBJ2-7|TRBV29-1|.|.
CSVGTVSGEQYF
TGCAGCGTGGGGACGGTGTCGGGCGAGCAGTACTTC
>TRBJ2-1|TRBV6-2/TRBV6-3|.|many
CASSYGGNPNEQFF
TGTGCCAGCAGTTACGGGGGGAATCCTAATGAGCAGTTCTTC
>TRBJ2-5|TRBV27|TRBD2|many
CASSLSVSGRIWETQYF
TGTGCCAGCAGTCTCTCGGTTAGCGGGAGGATATGGGAGACCCAGTACTTC
>TRBJ1-4|TRBV12-3/TRBV12-4|.|many
CASSFGRGNEKLFF
TGTGCCAGCAGTTTTGGCAGGGGAAATGAAAAACTGTTTTTT
>TRBJ1-2|TRBV6-5|TRBD1|once
CASSYQGQFPRGYTF
TGTGCCAGCAGTTACCAGGGACAGTTCCCTCGGGGCTACACCTTC
>TRBJ1-3|TRBV7-2|.|many
CASSLVPGATGNTIYF
TGTGCCAGCAGCTTAGTTCCGGGGGCAACAGGAAACACCATATATTTT
>TRBJ2-5|TRBV28|.|many
CASSLHPEPQYF
TGTGCCAGCAGTTTACATCCGGAGCCCCAGTACTTC
>TRBJ1-5|TRBV6-5|.|many
CASSLTYNQPQHF
TGTGCCAGCAGTCTTACTTACAATCAGCCCCAGCATTTT
>TRBJ2-7|TRBV10-3|.|.
CASRLNPGSYEQYF
TGTGCCAGCCGCCTCAACCCCGGCTCCTACGAGCAGTACTTC
>TRBJ2-1|TRBV6-5|TRBD1|.
CASSPPRGHGAQFF
TGTGCCAGCAGCCCCCCAAGGGGGCACGGGGCGCAGTTCTTC
>TRBJ1-4|TRBV14|.|few
CASSDQELNEKLFF
TGTGCCAGCAGTGATCAGGAACTTAATGAAAAACTGTTTTTT
>TRBJ2-3|TRBV14|.|many
CASSQDRQPSTDTQYF
TGTGCCAGCAGCCAAGATCGGCAACCTAGCACAGATACGCAGTATTTT
>TRBJ2-7|TRBV28|.|many
CASRQGTYEQYF
TGTGCCAGCAGGCAGGGGACCTACGAGCAGTACTTC
>TRBJ2-3|TRBV19|TRBD1|.
CASSNPTGLADTQYF
TGTGCCAGTAGTAACCCGACAGGGCTTGCAGATACGCAGTATTTT
>TRBJ1-3|TRBV19|TRBD1|few
CASSMGQTHRPGNTIYF
TGTGCCAGTAGTATGGGACAGACACACCGCCCTGGAAACACCATATATTTT
>TRBJ2-2|TRBV6-6|.|.
CASKSGNTGELFF
TGTGCCAGCAAATCGGGGAACACCGGGGAGCTGTTTTTT
>TRBJ1-5|TRBV15|.|few
CATSRAVGQPQHF
TGTGCCACCAGCAGAGCAGTAGGGCAGCCCCAGCATTTT
>TRBJ2-3|TRBV5-1|TRBD2|few
CASSLETSGTDTQYF
TGCGCCAGCAGCTTGGAGACTAGCGGCACAGATACGCAGTATTTT
>TRBJ2-7|TRBV5-5|.|.
CASSLSDNVPYEQYF
TGTGCCAGCAGCTTGTCAGACAACGTACCCTACGAGCAGTACTTC
>TRBJ2-1|TRBV11-3|.|many
CASSSGSYSYNEQFF
TGTGCCAGCAGCTCAGGCAGCTATTCCTACAATGAGCAGTTCTTC
>TRBJ2-7|TRBV12-3/TRBV12-4|TRBD1|many
CASSQGQGDYEQYF
TGTGCCAGCAGCCAAGGACAGGGGGACTACGAGCAGTACTTC
>TRBJ1-5|TRBV15|TRBD1|.
CATSTNGRGLGNQPQHF
TGTGCCACCAGCACGAATGGCAGGGGGCTTGGCAATCAGCCCCAGCATTTT
>TRBJ2-7|TRBV20-1|TRBD2|few
CSAGTMSYEQYF
TGCTCAGCCGGGACTATGTCCTACGAGCAGTACTTC
>TRBJ2-3|TRBV28|.|many
CASSLPPTDTQYF
TGTGCCAGCAGCCTACCCCCCACAGATACGCAGTATTTT